The 16 T cell receptor beta chains listed next were all sequenced from one sample in a study of blood T cells in healthy people across ages. With a J-beta primer mix and a sample-barcoded 5' primer, a second PCR ran about 7 to 12 cycles. TCRdb recomputed calls from the 5' RACE reads with MiXCR, one row per CDR3 protein. The profile shows roughly 1,500,000 distinct CDR3 sequences, about 31% of them singletons. Sequenced sample: blood. The receptors were gathered from a woman in her thirties in good health.

This clonotype was found once. The rearrangement uses TRBV5-8 and TRBJ2-1; 9 positions match TRBD2. CDR1 SGHTS and CDR2 YDEGEE come from the germline V gene. The CDR3 is made up of 17 amino acids. V shed 0 bases and J 2 bases; nucleotides not matched to a gene: 6. CDR3 protein: CASSLGIAGVAYNEQFF. DNA for the CDR3: TGTGCCAGCAGCTTGGGTATAGCGGGAGTTGCCTACAATGAGCAGTTCTTC.

This clonotype was picked up a small number of times. The rearrangement uses TRBV9 and TRBJ1-2, with D perhaps TRBD1 (6 bases). This CDR3 comprises 16 residues. V dropped 5 bases and J dropped 1 base, with 18 bases sitting between them. The germline CDR1 and CDR2 sequences are SGDLS and YYNGEE. CDR3 in amino acids: CASSGLEGVGNYGYTF. The CDR3 DNA reads TGTGCCAGCAGTGGACTGGAGGGGGTTGGTAACTATGGCTACACCTTC.

This clonotype was found many times. The DNA of the CDR3 is TGCAGTGCTAGCGGACAGCTAAACTATGGCTACACCTTC. It encodes CSASGQLNYGYTF. The chain uses TRBV20-1 and TRBJ1-2; D perhaps matches TRBD1 (6 bases). The CDR3 has 13 residues. Germline V lookup: CDR1 DFQATT, CDR2 SNEGSKA (reference sequence). Trimming removed 3 bases from V and 2 bases from J, with 10 bases in between.

Worth noting for this clonotype: This may come from a read error, since a much larger clone is one base off. This chain joins TRBV12-3 or TRBV12-4 and TRBJ2-3, with a weak D call TRBD2 (5 bases). V lost 3 bases and J 7 bases, leaving 8 bases between the germline ends. This CDR3 comprises 12 residues. DNA for the CDR3: TGTGCCAGCAGTTTGAGGGCGAATACGCAGTATTTT. As protein: CASSLRANTQYF.

Ten or more counts support this clonotype. The chain uses TRBV5-1 and TRBJ2-1; either TRBD1 or TRBD2 may fit D (5 bases each). Germline V gene sequence: CDR1 SGHRS, CDR2 YFSETQ. The germline V and J ends were trimmed by 0 bases and 8 bases, with 9 bases remaining between them. CDR3 length: 13 residues. CDR3 protein: CASSLAEGYEQFF. The CDR3 DNA reads as TGCGCCAGCAGCTTGGCCGAGGGGTATGAGCAGTTCTTC.

V gene TRBV27 combines with J gene TRBJ1-1; D gene uncertain. V was shortened by 3 bases and J by 1 base, with 9 bases between the two germline ends. The CDR3 has 14 amino acids. Germline-derived CDR1 and CDR2 are MNHEY and SMNVEV (reference sequence). The CDR3 here is CASSFDWGNTEAFF. Here the CDR3 DNA reads TGTGCCAGCAGTTTCGACTGGGGGAACACTGAAGCTTTCTTT.

The chain is built from TRBV7-2 and TRBJ2-7; unclear D gene. V was cut by 7 bases and J by 2 bases, with 27 bases left in between. Germline assignment: CDR1 SGHTA and CDR2 FQGNSA. CDR3 length: 18 amino acids. This chain's CDR3 is CASTDTSGVTFSTYEQYF. The CDR3 nucleotides read TGTGCCAGCACCGATACGTCAGGCGTCACTTTTTCCACCTACGAGCAGTACTTC.

This clonotype was counted between two and nine times. The J gene is TRBJ2-5, the V gene TRBV7-8, with 7 bases lining up with TRBD1. Trimming cost V 2 bases and J 0 bases; bases outside gene matches: 6. Germline lookup yields CDR1 SGHVS and CDR2 FQNEAQ. The CDR3 consists of 16 residues. CDR3 sequence (DNA): TGTGCCAGCAGCTTATATACAGGGGCCCACCAAGAGACCCAGTACTTC. Its translation is CASSLYTGAHQETQYF.

V usage is TRBV20-1 and J usage is TRBJ1-2; TRBD1 is a possible D gene (6 bases). Between the trimmed V and J ends, which lost 1 base and 5 bases, there was a span of 11 bases. CDR1 DFQATT and CDR2 SNEGSKA come from the germline V gene (reference sequence). This CDR3 has 13 residues. The CDR3 here is CSARVGAGYGYTF. The CDR3 DNA sequence: TGCAGTGCTAGAGTGGGGGCAGGTTATGGCTACACCTTC.

The chain carries TRBV28 and TRBJ2-7, with D possibly matching TRBD1 (5 bases). TRBJ2-5 explains the end of the DNA better; the J call may be wrong. The CDR3 has 16 residues. Germline V lookup: CDR1 MDHEN, CDR2 SYDVKM. The CDR3 DNA follows: TGTGCCAGCAGCTCCCCCGGCAGGGAAGTCGGGGAGACCCAGTACTTC. It specifies CASSSPGREVGETQYF.

The chain carries TRBV27 and TRBJ2-7, with D tentatively TRBD2 (6 bases). The V gene lost 6 bases and the J gene lost 7 bases, with 19 bases spanning the gap. This CDR3 region has 14 residues. The V gene's germline CDR1 is MNHEY and CDR2 SMNVEV (reference sequence). CDR3 DNA sequence: TGTGCCAGCAGCTCCATCGGGAGCTTGGGGGAGCAGTACTTC. Protein sequence: CASSSIGSLGEQYF.

With regard to this clonotype: This sequence may be a read error, since a much larger clone differs from it by one base. CDR3 region: CSADDYTF. The CDR3 coding sequence is TGCAGTGCGGATGACTACACCTTC. The chain uses TRBV20-1 and TRBJ1-2, with no clear D. Germline CDR1 is DFQATT and CDR2 is SNEGSKA (reference sequence). V gave up 6 bases and J gave up 10 bases, with 6 bases separating them. The CDR3 consists of 8 residues.

This clonotype has more than one count but fewer than ten. The CDR3 region is CSLTSHFRDRGFGGYTF. The CDR3 DNA reads TGCAGTCTTACGTCACACTTCCGGGACAGGGGTTTCGGAGGCTACACCTTC. V usage is TRBV20-1 and J usage is TRBJ1-2; TRBD1 matches at 10 bases. V trimming: 8 bases; J trimming: 8 bases; junction bases outside the gene matches: 23. This CDR3 is 17 amino acids long. Per the germline V gene, CDR1 is DFQATT and CDR2 is SNEGSKA (reference sequence).

This clonotype turned up a few times. This chain connects TRBV29-1 to TRBJ1-2; D not resolved. CDR1 SQVTM and CDR2 ANQGSEA come from the germline V gene. With 4 bases removed from V and 8 bases from J, the gap between germline ends came to 11 bases. This CDR3 contains 11 residues. In DNA, the CDR3 is TGCAGCGTTGGTGGCGGGGAGGGCTACACCTTC. This sequence encodes CSVGGGEGYTF.

This chain uses TRBV10-3 with TRBJ2-1; the match to TRBD2 covers 10 bases. This CDR3 is 13 amino acids long. Trimming at V came to 10 bases and at J to 6 bases, leaving 6 bases not matched to a gene. Germline assignment: CDR1 ENHRY and CDR2 SYGVKD. DNA for the CDR3: TGTGCCACCCTAGCGGGAGTGGGCAATGAGCAGTTCTTC. It yields the protein CATLAGVGNEQFF.

At least ten counts were recorded for this clonotype. V and J are TRBV29-1 and TRBJ1-1, with a tentative D call TRBD1 (5 bases). From germline, CDR1 is SQVTM and CDR2 ANQGSEA. V was shortened by 5 bases and J by 1 base, with 8 bases between the two germline ends. The CDR3 consists of 12 residues. CDR3 sequence: CSVYDRNTEAFF. DNA of the CDR3: TGCAGCGTTTACGACAGGAACACTGAAGCTTTCTTT.